This TCR beta chain derives from a study of Ad26.COV2.S vaccination and SARS-CoV-2 variants. Noted treatment: some 20 received Ad26.COV2.S at low or high dose, single or two shots; 5 received placebo; per-sample allocation not given. Sampling was performed 63 days after the first vaccine or placebo injection. At a Boston site, the person donating was an adult of 18-55 years. TCRdb's table, derived via immunoSEQ multiplex PCR, lists solely in-frame clones and lacks some. The sample carries around 450,000 clones, around 89% recorded once. CDR3 size: 16 residues. Trimming stripped 2 bases from V and 4 bases from J, with 15 bases between.

The specimen was peripheral blood, collected in a trial of Ad26.COV2.S vaccine versus placebo. The sequence derives from a person between 18 and 65 years old who received the Ad26.COV2.S COVID-19 vaccine or a placebo. The chain carries TRBV23-1 and TRBJ1-5; D is undetermined. TRBV23-1 is flagged as an ORF with uncertain function. This CDR3 reads CASSQESCCGNQPQHF. CDR3 bases: TGCGCCAGCAGTCAAGAGTCCTGCTGTGGAAATCAGCCCCAGCATTTT.